The sequence of this TCR beta chain was determined in a study of blood T cell repertoires in COVID-19. Overall study: Material from acute and convalescent COVID-19 was sourced from the United States, Italy and Spain.

This CDR3 contains 15 residues. The germline V gene has CDR1 SEHNR and CDR2 FQNEAQ (reference sequence). Trimming took 6 bases from V and 4 from J; bases not matched to a gene: 6. Sequencing used immunoSEQ multiplex PCR; TCRdb keeps in-frame clones, though not all of them. Of some 100,000 clones listed, 65% to 85% are singletons. This sequence was found in a man older than 75 with active or convalescent COVID-19. The sample taken for sequencing was peripheral blood. V is TRBV7-9 and J is TRBJ2-2; the match to TRBD1 covers 9 bases. The CDR3 loop reads CASSLGQGFTGELFF. CDR3 sequence (DNA): TGTGCCAGCAGTCTGGGACAGGGCTTCACCGGGGAGCTGTTTTTT. Full variable domain (missing parts from reference TRBV7-9 and TRBJ2-2): DTGVSQNPRHKITKRGQNVTFRCDPISEHNRLYWYRQTLGQGPEFLTYFQNEAQLEKSRLLSDRFSAERPKGSFSTLEIQRTEQGDSAMYLCASSLGQGFTGELFFGEGSRLTVL.